The source of this T cell receptor beta chain is a study of cytomegalovirus exposure and HLA in healthy donors. The study, taken as a whole, reports: In a later analysis, the majority of CMV-associated beta chains seemingly showed HLA restriction. The dataset shows that most TCR sequences were rare, while some public TCRs occurred in many donors. Some highly shared sequence variants likely arose as a pipeline artifact.

In regard to this clone: What it binds is unknown.

Both 60 Vbeta primers and 13 Jbeta primers went into the PCR. Sequencing used immunoSEQ multiplex PCR; TCRdb keeps in-frame clones, though not all of them. Among some 150,000 clones listed, approximately 80% were seen once. Germline CDR1 and CDR2: SGHDT and YYEEEE. Trimming removed 2 bases from V and 9 bases from J, with 12 bases in between. The CDR3 is 13 residues long. The receptor was isolated from a man aged 25-45 years in good health and CMV-seropositive. V usage is TRBV5-6 and J usage is TRBJ2-1; tentative D call: TRBD2 (6 bases). Input material: PBMCs. CDR3 nucleotides: TGTGCCAGCAGCTTACTGGAGGGGCCTGAGCAGTTCTTC. It yields the protein CASSLLEGPEQFF.